This TCR beta chain was recovered during a study of T cell responses to AZD1222 COVID-19 vaccine. Germline CDR1 reads MGHRA; CDR2 reads YSYEKL. The CDR3 is 15 amino acids. With V trimmed by 3 bases and J by 3 bases, 4 bases remained unmatched. Study conclusions and caveats: There were mostly white British donors and more females than males, and clonal diversity was possibly underestimated.

This clone occurred once. Its antigen is unknown. Using immunoSEQ multiplex PCR, the repertoire was profiled, and TCRdb retains in-frame clones only, with some absent. The sample contains 180,000 or so clones, 92% of which appear only once. This rearrangement joins TRBV4-1 to TRBJ1-2, with 10 bases identical to TRBD1. The sequencing here drew on peripheral blood, taken 28 days after the second AZD1222 dose. This receptor was taken from an adult who received the AZD1222 COVID-19 vaccine. CDR3 DNA: TGCGCCAGCAGCCACCGGGACAGGGGAGACTATGGCTACACCTTC. As protein: CASSHRDRGDYGYTF.